These T cell receptor beta chains were read from a single sample in a study of vaccination effects on CD4 cells after COVID-19. What these receptors recognize is not known. Repertoires were generated with immunoSEQ multiplex PCR, while TCRdb's copy carries only in-frame clones and drops some. The sample lists tens of thousands of clones; over 60% were seen once. Sample: CD4+ T cells from PBMCs cultured with HCoV-OC43 spike peptides, taken after COVID-19 vaccination. These TCRs come from a human donor who received a COVID-19 vaccine. CDR3s include the opening cysteine and the closing phenylalanine or tryptophan. The D gene is left open where the match is weak. Where a row states a size, it is once, few, many or the class of an expanded clone; other rows omit it.

V gene,D gene,clone size,J gene,CDR3 DNA,CDR3 protein
TRBV19,NA,NA,TRBJ1-4,TGTGCCAGTAAAAGGAGTGGGGGGACGGGGGAAAAACTGTTTTTT,CASKRSGGTGEKLFF
TRBV28,TRBD2,NA,TRBJ2-1,TGTGCCAGCAGTTTATGGTCCCTAGCGGGAGGGCCCGGGGAGCAGTTCTTC,CASSLWSLAGGPGEQFF
TRBV12-5,NA,NA,TRBJ2-3,TGTGCTAGTGGTTTCGGACAGAGCACAGATACGCAGTATTTT,CASGFGQSTDTQYF
TRBV19,NA,NA,TRBJ2-3,TGTGCCAGTAAGGGGGCGGGGGGCCTGGCAGATACGCAGTATTTT,CASKGAGGLADTQYF
TRBV3-1/TRBV3-2,NA,NA,TRBJ2-2,TGTGCCAGCAGCCCCGGGACTCAGAACACCGGGGAGCTGTTTTTT,CASSPGTQNTGELFF
TRBV2,NA,once,TRBJ2-1,TGTGCCAGCGAACCCCTGGGGACGGGAGAGAATGAGCAGTTCTTC,CASEPLGTGENEQFF
TRBV3-1/TRBV3-2,NA,NA,TRBJ1-4,TGTGCCAGCAGCCAGTCCCAGAACAGGGCAACTAATGAAAAACTGTTTTTT,CASSQSQNRATNEKLFF
TRBV2,NA,NA,TRBJ1-4,TGTGCCAGCAGGACCCGAAGAAATGAAAAACTGTTTTTT,CASRTRRNEKLFF
TRBV6-1,TRBD1,NA,TRBJ2-3,TGTGCCAGCAGTGAAGGACAGGGGGCTTTGGATACGCAGTATTTT,CASSEGQGALDTQYF
TRBV29-1,NA,few,TRBJ2-5,TGCAGCGTAGCTCTTACAATGACGATGGAGACCCAGTACTTC,CSVALTMTMETQYF
TRBV11-2,NA,NA,TRBJ2-1,TGTGCCAGCAGCTTAGAGGGGGGCTCCTACAATGAGCAGTTCTTC,CASSLEGGSYNEQFF
TRBV12-3/TRBV12-4,TRBD1,NA,TRBJ1-2,TGTGCCAGCAGTCCCCAGACAGGGGCGGGCTACACCTTC,CASSPQTGAGYTF
TRBV15,NA,once,TRBJ2-5,TGTGCCACCAGCAGAGATCGAGGGGAAGGAGAGACCCAGTACTTC,CATSRDRGEGETQYF
TRBV25-1,TRBD2,once,TRBJ2-3,TGTGCCAGCAGTGATTGGTCTAGCGGGGCACCAGATACGCAGTATTTT,CASSDWSSGAPDTQYF
TRBV7-2,NA,NA,TRBJ1-6,TGTGCCAGCAGCTTAGTATCCGGGGGCGATTCACCCCTCCACTTT,CASSLVSGGDSPLHF
TRBV19,NA,NA,TRBJ2-3,TGTGCCACTAAGTGGGCTAGCACAGATACGCAGTATTTT,CATKWASTDTQYF
TRBV2,TRBD1,NA,TRBJ1-4,TGTGCCAGCAGGGGGACAGGGGGCGGACGTGAAAAACTGTTTTTT,CASRGTGGGREKLFF
TRBV7-2,NA,NA,TRBJ2-3,TGTGCCAGCAGCTTTTCGGAAGGTGCAGATACGCAGTATTTT,CASSFSEGADTQYF
TRBV4-1,NA,NA,TRBJ2-1,TGCGCCAGCAGCCAAGAGTTCGCGCAGAACAATGAGCAGTTCTTC,CASSQEFAQNNEQFF
TRBV14,NA,NA,TRBJ1-3,TGTGCCAGCAGCCAAGATGGGGGAAACACCATATATTTT,CASSQDGGNTIYF
TRBV6-5,NA,NA,TRBJ2-7,TGTGCCAGCGGAGGACTACTCTACGAGCAGTACTTC,CASGGLLYEQYF
TRBV2,NA,NA,TRBJ2-3,TGTGCCAGCAATGCCCCGTTCACAGATACGCAGTATTTT,CASNAPFTDTQYF
TRBV18,TRBD1,NA,TRBJ2-3,TGTGCCAGCTCACAACAGGGGGCCTTCACAGATACGCAGTATTTT,CASSQQGAFTDTQYF
TRBV6-4,TRBD1,NA,TRBJ2-1,TGTGCCAGCAGTGAAGCCGGGACAGTGTCCTACAATGAGCAGTTCTTC,CASSEAGTVSYNEQFF
TRBV27,TRBD1,NA,TRBJ2-7,TGTGCCAGCAGTTCCGGGACAGGGGGTGTAGCCTACGAGCAGTACTTC,CASSSGTGGVAYEQYF
TRBV9,NA,NA,TRBJ1-1,TGTGCCAGCAGCGCTCGGAGGAGCACTGAAGCTTTCTTT,CASSARRSTEAFF
TRBV18,NA,once,TRBJ2-1,TGTGCCAGCTCACCGGGACTCTACAATGAGCAGTTCTTC,CASSPGLYNEQFF
TRBV29-1,TRBD2,NA,TRBJ2-3,TGCAGCGTTGGACTAGCGGGAGCAACAGATACGCAGTATTTT,CSVGLAGATDTQYF
TRBV7-2,TRBD1,once,TRBJ1-4,TGTGCCAGCAGCTTATTTACAGGGGTGGGTTGGCGCCTTGGGGAAAAACTGTTTTTT,CASSLFTGVGWRLGEKLFF
TRBV11-3,NA,NA,TRBJ2-3,TGTGCCAGCAGCTCAGGGGACCGTGGGGCAAAGAGCACAGATACGCAGTATTTT,CASSSGDRGAKSTDTQYF
TRBV30,NA,NA,TRBJ2-5,TGTGCCTGGAGTAGGGACACTTCAGAGACCCAGTACTTC,CAWSRDTSETQYF
TRBV4-1,TRBD1,NA,TRBJ1-4,TGCGCCAGCAGCCGGCGAGGGGGCAATGAAAAACTGTTTTTT,CASSRRGGNEKLFF
TRBV23-1,NA,NA,TRBJ1-2,TGCGCCAGCACTCGGACCCGGGTAATTTCGCGTGGCTACACCTTC,CASTRTRVISRGYTF
TRBV18,NA,NA,TRBJ1-2,TGTGCCAGCTCGTCAGCGCTAGTCAGGGGAGACTATGGCTACACCTTC,CASSSALVRGDYGYTF
TRBV5-6,TRBD1,NA,TRBJ1-2,TGTGCCAGCAGCTCGGCAGGGGGAAGCGTCGGCTACACCTTC,CASSSAGGSVGYTF
TRBV3-1/TRBV3-2,TRBD1,NA,TRBJ2-1,TGTGCCAGCAGCCAATCACAGGGGGCGATTGAGCAGTTCTTC,CASSQSQGAIEQFF
TRBV10-3,TRBD1,NA,TRBJ1-2,TGTGCCATCAGCCGGACAGGGGATGAGGGCTACACCTTC,CAISRTGDEGYTF
TRBV2,TRBD2,NA,TRBJ2-1,TGTGCCAGCATCCGGACTAGCGGGACAAACAATGAGCAGTTCTTC,CASIRTSGTNNEQFF
TRBV3-1/TRBV3-2,TRBD2,NA,TRBJ2-3,TGTGCCAGCAGCCAAGATGAGAGGACTAGCGGTAGCACAGATACGCAGTATTTT,CASSQDERTSGSTDTQYF
TRBV3-1/TRBV3-2,NA,NA,TRBJ2-7,TGTGCCAGCCAGGACTACAACGAGCAGTACTTC,CASQDYNEQYF
TRBV9,TRBD1,NA,TRBJ2-5,TGTGCCAGCAGCGTAGAACTCCCGAGGGGGGACAGGGGGCATGAGACCCAGTACTTC,CASSVELPRGDRGHETQYF
TRBV10-3,TRBD2,NA,TRBJ2-1,TGTGCCATCAGTGCGAGCGGGGGGGCCTTTACGTCCTACAATGAGCAGTTCTTC,CAISASGGAFTSYNEQFF
TRBV2,NA,NA,TRBJ1-6,TGTGCCAGCAGGCCCTTCCCAGGTTCACCCCTCCACTTT,CASRPFPGSPLHF
TRBV5-4,NA,NA,TRBJ2-7,TGTGCCAGCAGCTTGTTCGGGAGCTCCTACGAGCAGTACTTC,CASSLFGSSYEQYF
TRBV21-1,NA,NA,TRBJ1-6,TGTGCCAGCAGCAAAGCGGAGGGGGCGCAGAATTCACCCCTCCACTTT,CASSKAEGAQNSPLHF
TRBV21-1,NA,NA,TRBJ2-5,TGTGCCAGCAGCAAAGCGCTTTCGGACAGGGGTTCCCCAACAGACCAAGAGACCCAGTACTTC,CASSKALSDRGSPTDQETQYF
TRBV5-1,NA,NA,TRBJ1-5,TGCGCCAGCAGCTTGGATGGCGGGAATCAGCCCCAGCATTTT,CASSLDGGNQPQHF
TRBV4-2,NA,few,TRBJ1-2,TGTGCCAGCAGCCAAGGGAGGCTTCGGCACTATGGCTACACCTTC,CASSQGRLRHYGYTF
TRBV19,NA,NA,TRBJ2-3,TGTGCCAGTAGTCTTGGAAGACTGGAAAGCACAGATACGCAGTATTTT,CASSLGRLESTDTQYF
TRBV3-1/TRBV3-2,NA,NA,TRBJ2-1,TGTGCCAGCAGCCAAGTGGGGGGCGGTGAGCAGTTCTTC,CASSQVGGGEQFF
TRBV6-6,TRBD1,once,TRBJ2-7,TGTGCCAGCACCCTGGACAGGGGTTACGAGCAGTACTTC,CASTLDRGYEQYF
TRBV9,TRBD2,once,TRBJ2-4,TGTGCCAGCAGCCCCGGCGAGGGTATCGGGAGGGCGGCCAAAAACATTCAGTACTTC,CASSPGEGIGRAAKNIQYF
TRBV19,NA,NA,TRBJ2-3,TGTGCCAGTAGTAAGGCGTGGGAGACTTCAGATACGCAGTATTTT,CASSKAWETSDTQYF
TRBV29-1,TRBD1,NA,TRBJ2-3,TGCAGCGTTGGGCAGGGGGCAGGGGATACGCAGTATTTT,CSVGQGAGDTQYF